A single sample gave rise to the 13 T cell receptor beta chains below, sequenced in a study of blood T cell repertoires in COVID-19 (dated by TCRdb to the early 2020s). The method behind the library was the immunoSEQ multiplex PCR assay. The table comes from immuneACCESS by way of TCRdb, which keeps in-frame sequences with V and J called. Part of the clones is missing from these tables; in studies checked, under half for an unresolved V gene and the rest for unknown reasons. The sample yields around 250,000 clones; 80% to 90% were counted once. Less than 5% of the sample comes from the top ten. Sequencing input: peripheral blood. The receptors shown here come from a woman between 40 and 55 years old who had recovered from COVID-19.

The chain links TRBV18 to TRBJ2-7; 7 nucleotides agree with TRBD2. J gave up 3 bases and V 5 bases, and 4 bases lay outside the gene matches. This CDR3 spans 13 amino acids. Per germline, CDR1 KGHSH and CDR2 LQKENI. The CDR3 is CASSTGGNYEQYV. In DNA form, the CDR3 reads TGTGCCAGCTCAACGGGGGGAAACTACGAGCAGTACGTC.

This clone was recorded once. The V call is TRBV9, the J call TRBJ2-5; possible D gene TRBD1, 6 bases. Per germline, CDR1 SGDLS and CDR2 YYNGEE. Deletions cut 4 bases from V and 4 bases from J, with 23 bases between. This CDR3 has 17 amino acids. The DNA of the CDR3 is TGTGCCAGCAGCTCGTACAGGGTGGTCTCTTCTCGAGAGACCCAGTACTTC. This sequence encodes CASSSYRVVSSRETQYF.

This clone was detected a few times. V gene TRBV6-2 or TRBV6-3 combines with J gene TRBJ2-5; maybe TRBD2 (5 bases). Trimming removed 5 bases at V and 5 bases at J, with 18 bases between. There are 15 residues in the CDR3. The germline CDR1 and CDR2 sequences are MNHEY and SVGEGT. This CDR3 reads CASSPLHGPGETQYF. CDR3 DNA sequence: TGTGCCAGCAGTCCACTCCATGGGCCGGGGGAGACCCAGTACTTC.

This chain joins TRBV5-5 and TRBJ2-3; D is perhaps TRBD1 (5 bases). Looked up from germline, CDR1 is SGHKS and CDR2 is YYEKEE (reference sequence). The CDR3 runs 15 residues. Trimming stripped 1 base from V and 8 bases from J, with 17 bases between. This CDR3 is CASSLRSSRVGTQYF. CDR3 DNA sequence: TGTGCCAGCAGCTTGAGGAGTTCCAGGGTGGGTACGCAGTATTTT.

This clone has just one count. The chain has TRBV7-7 and TRBJ2-5, with 14 bases identical to TRBD2. V dropped 6 bases and J dropped 5; count of bases not matched to a gene: 5. Germline CDR1 and CDR2: SSHAT and FNYEAQ (reference sequence). The CDR3 totals 15 residues. CDR3 bases: TGTGCCAGCAGTGGACTAGCGGGAGGATCTGAGACCCAGTACTTC. It specifies CASSGLAGGSETQYF.

The chain links TRBV29-1 to TRBJ1-1; D not certain. The CDR3 covers 13 residues. Germline values: CDR1 SQVTM, CDR2 ANQGSEA. For the CDR3, the DNA is TGCACGTCCGCGGAGGGTATTGACACTGAAGCTTTCTTT. The encoded protein is CTSAEGIDTEAFF.

The sample holds one count of this clone. The chain is built from TRBV19 and TRBJ1-6, with a tentative D call TRBD1 (6 bases). Germline CDR1 is LNHDA and CDR2 is SQIVND (reference sequence). This CDR3 is 16 amino acids long. V lost 0 bases to trimming and J lost 6 bases, with 12 bases between them. The CDR3 nucleotides are TGTGCCAGTAGTATAGATACCAGGGGAAGTAATTCACCCCTCCACTTT. Protein: CASSIDTRGSNSPLHF.

The V gene is TRBV6-2 or TRBV6-3, the J gene TRBJ2-2, with D tentatively TRBD1 (5 bases). This CDR3 has 14 amino acids. Deletions cut 5 bases from V and 1 base from J, with 8 bases between. Germline CDR1 and CDR2: MNHEY and SVGEGT. The CDR3 nucleotides are TGTGCCAGCAGTCCAACAGGGAACACCGGGGAGCTGTTTTTT. It translates to CASSPTGNTGELFF.

The chain uses TRBV28 and TRBJ1-4; possibly TRBD1 for D (5 bases). There are 15 residues in the CDR3. The germline V gene has CDR1 MDHEN and CDR2 SYDVKM. With 5 bases removed from V and 8 bases from J, the gap between germline ends came to 18 bases. DNA for the CDR3: TGTGCCAGCAGTCCCCTTAGAGGGGAGGGGGAAAAACTGTTTTTT. It specifies CASSPLRGEGEKLFF.

The rearrangement joins TRBV3-1 (or the pseudogene TRBV3-2) to TRBJ1-1, with D perhaps matching TRBD1 (6 bases). The V end was cut by 6 bases, the J end by 2 bases, with 13 bases between. The CDR3 is 14 amino acids. The V gene's germline CDR1 is LGHDT and CDR2 YNNKEL (reference sequence). The CDR3 loop is CASSRGGTNTEAFF. CDR3 nucleotides: TGTGCCAGCAGTCGAGGGGGAACCAACACTGAAGCTTTCTTT.

J is TRBJ1-1 and V is TRBV12-5; D not certain. Trimming left V 7 bases short and J 0 bases short, with 18 bases between. The CDR3 has 16 amino acids. The V gene's germline CDR1 is LGHNT and CDR2 FRNRAP. As DNA, the CDR3 is TGTGCTAGTGCCAGCCAACCCAGGATCATGAACACTGAAGCTTTCTTT. As protein: CASASQPRIMNTEAFF.

The gene calls are TRBV2 and TRBJ2-2; D is undetermined. Germline V CDR1 and CDR2: SNHLY, FYNNEI. V was cut by 6 bases and J by 5 bases, with 7 bases left in between. There are 12 residues in the CDR3. The CDR3 nucleotides read TGTGCCAGCAGACGAGAGACCGGGGAGCTGTTTTTT. As protein: CASRRETGELFF. The variable domain in full, completed from reference TRBV2 and TRBJ2-2, reads EPEVTQTPSHQVTQMGQEVILRCVPISNHLYFYWYRQILGQKVEFLVSFYNNEISEKSEIFDDQFSVERPDGSNFTLKIRSTKLEDSAMYFCASRRETGELFFGEGSRLTVL.

V usage is TRBV18 and J usage is TRBJ2-5; D is ambiguous. The germline CDR1 and CDR2 sequences are KGHSH and LQKENI. The CDR3 has 15 residues. Deletions cut 6 bases from V and 2 bases from J, with 16 bases between. DNA of the CDR3: TGTGCCAGCTCCGACGTGGGCTCGCCGCAAGAGACCCAGTACTTC. This codes for CASSDVGSPQETQYF.